This T cell receptor (beta chain) is from a study of T cells after yellow fever vaccination. Germline V lookup: CDR1 DFQATT, CDR2 SNEGSKA (reference sequence). The CDR3 consists of 11 residues. This clonotype was observed a few times. By 5'RACE template switching, TCR cDNA was produced, with a universal primer site and UMIs added in the process. MiXCR, run by TCRdb on the 5' RACE reads, gives a single entry per CDR3 protein. Among hundreds of thousands of distinct CDR3 sequences, approximately 18% were seen once, and the ten largest hold 15% to 20%. V and J are TRBV20-1 and TRBJ1-2; D is unresolved. Here the sequenced sample was PBMCs, taken before the yellow fever booster vaccination. The sequence derives from a man younger than 30 who received the YFV17D yellow fever vaccine. This CDR3 reads CLTKWGYGYTF. CDR3 bases: TGCCTAACAAAGTGGGGCTATGGCTACACCTTC.